This T cell receptor (beta chain) derives from a study of shared clonotypes between healthy human individuals. Study results and limitations: Generation of non-shared clonotypes was less probable than generation of clonotypes shared by all four donors. The naive CD4 repertoires of a few donors were compared, and about 5% of clonotypes were shared.

Only CD45RO-negative cells positively selected for CCR7 counted as naive CD8 cells, so terminally differentiated effector memory CD45RA+ cells were excluded. Profiled with immunoSEQ multiplex PCR; TCRdb holds only in-frame clones, not every one. The sample holds millions of clones; approximately 94% are singletons and the top ten take 1% to 1.3%. A note on this clone: The antigen is not known. This could be a read error, since a much larger clone is one nucleotide away.

The germline CDR1 and CDR2 sequences are SNHLY and FYNNEI. This CDR3 is built from 11 residues. Between the trimmed V and J ends, which lost 6 bases and 3 bases, there was a span of 6 bases. The specimen sequenced was naive CD8+ T cells sorted from blood. This TCR derives from a man between 18 and 29 years old in good health. The rearrangement links TRBV2 to TRBJ2-7; D call uncertain. CDR3 sequence: CASSLDYEQYF. The CDR3 DNA reads as TGTGCCAGCAGCTTAGACTACGAGCAGTACTTC.